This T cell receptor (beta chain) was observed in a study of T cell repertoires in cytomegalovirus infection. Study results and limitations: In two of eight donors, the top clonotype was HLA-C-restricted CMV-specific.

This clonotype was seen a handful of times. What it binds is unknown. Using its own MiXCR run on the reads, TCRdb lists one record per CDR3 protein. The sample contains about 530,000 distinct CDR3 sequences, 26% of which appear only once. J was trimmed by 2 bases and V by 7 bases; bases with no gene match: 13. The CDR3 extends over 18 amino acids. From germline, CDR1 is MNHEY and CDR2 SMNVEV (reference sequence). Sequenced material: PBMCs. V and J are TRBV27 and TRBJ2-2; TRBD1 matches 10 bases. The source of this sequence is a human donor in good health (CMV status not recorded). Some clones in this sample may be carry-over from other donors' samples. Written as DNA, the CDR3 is TGTGCCAGCACCCCCTACGCCGGGACAGGGGTTAACACCGGGGAGCTGTTTTTT. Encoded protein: CASTPYAGTGVNTGELFF.